Sequencing of this TCR beta chain was carried out in a study of cytomegalovirus exposure and HLA in healthy donors. Across the study: Counted in an early data release were about 80 million unique TCRs from HLA-typed donors. Clustering assigned about 76% of the approximately 370 genotyped donors to the Caucasian-associated ancestry cluster. Study conclusions and caveats: Most TCR sequences were rare, but some public TCRs occurred in many donors.

Primers for the PCR totalled 60 Vbeta and 13 Jbeta. Repertoires were generated with immunoSEQ multiplex PCR, while TCRdb's copy carries only in-frame clones and drops some. This table holds more than 95,000 clones, about 70% found once. Concerning this clone itself: Its antigen is undetermined.

V lost 4 bases and J lost 7; bases outside the gene matches: 12. The length of the CDR3 is 16 residues. The germline V gene has CDR1 SGHRS and CDR2 YFSETQ. The receptor was derived from a female donor in good health and CMV-seropositive. The sample taken for sequencing was PBMCs. The chain joins TRBV5-1 to TRBJ1-4, with 8 bases aligning to TRBD1. In DNA, the CDR3 is TGCGCCAGCAGCGCGCAGGGGGCCCTTCGCGGTGAAAAACTGTTTTTT. It is translated as CASSAQGALRGEKLFF.